This TCR beta chain was found in a study of T cell clonality in common variable immunodeficiency. Using immunoSEQ multiplex PCR, the repertoire was profiled, and TCRdb retains in-frame clones only, with some absent. The data show tens of thousands of clones, with none appearing a single time. This CDR3 spans 15 amino acids. V dropped 3 bases and J dropped 1 base, with 13 bases sitting between them. Per germline, CDR1 DFQATT and CDR2 SNEGSKA (reference sequence). Ten or more counts support this clone. The DNA ends 3 residues before the CDR3 does, and the rest of the CDR3 is filled in from the germline J gene.

The chain is built from TRBV20-1 and TRBJ1-3; D is unresolved. The source of this sequence is a person aged 18-70 years in good health. Specimen: peripheral blood mononuclear cells. CDR3 loop: CSASQSPRSGNTIYF. Incomplete CDR3 DNA: TGCAGTGCTAGTCAGTCCCCCAGGTCTGGAAACACC.